Shown below are 11 T cell receptor beta chains from a single sample sequenced in a study of Graves' ophthalmopathy and Graves' hyperthyroidism. RNA transcripts provided the template for amplifying TCR beta CDR3 regions. HTBI primers primed a first-round RT-PCR, and a second-round multiplex PCR followed. Each CDR3 protein gets one entry after TCRdb re-called the multiplex PCR reads with MiXCR. The repertoire holds about 230,000 distinct CDR3 sequences, with about 47% as singletons. The sample taken for sequencing was peripheral blood. All receptors come from an adult man with Graves' ophthalmopathy.

This sequence joins TRBV20-1 and TRBJ2-5; perhaps TRBD1 as D (6 bases). The V end lost 0 bases, the J end lost 0 bases, and 11 bases lay between the germline ends. The CDR3 is 15 amino acids. CDR1 and CDR2 from the germline V gene are DFQATT and SNEGSKA (reference sequence). The CDR3 nucleotides read TGCAGTGCTAGAGATCCAGGGGCGTACCAAGAGACCCAGTACTTC. Translated: CSARDPGAYQETQYF.

This clonotype was recorded once. This chain joins TRBV19 and TRBJ1-1; 11 bases line up with TRBD1. CDR1 and CDR2 from the germline V gene are LNHDA and SQIVND (reference sequence). The CDR3 sequence is 14 residues long. The V segment lost 8 bases and the J segment 4 bases; nucleotides outside the gene matches: 6. The DNA for the CDR3 is TGTGCCAGTCTAGGACAGGGGGCGAGCACTGAAGCTTTCTTT. Residues: CASLGQGASTEAFF.

The V gene is TRBV10-3, the J gene TRBJ1-2; 9 bases agree with TRBD1. The J segment lost 1 base and the V segment lost 5 bases, leaving 5 bases of the junction unmatched. This CDR3 is 15 amino acids long. Per the germline V gene, CDR1 is ENHRY and CDR2 is SYGVKD. The CDR3 loop reads CAISYGTGSNYGYTF. The CDR3 nucleotides read TGTGCCATCAGTTACGGGACAGGGAGTAACTATGGCTACACCTTC.

This sequence joins TRBV2 and TRBJ1-6, with D perhaps matching TRBD1 (5 bases). V was pared by 6 bases and J by 5 bases, with 11 bases between. CDR1 and CDR2 from the germline V gene are SNHLY and FYNNEI. This CDR3 is built from 14 residues. The CDR3 DNA is TGTGCCAGCAGCAACGGACAAGATAATTCACCCCTCCACTTT. It codes for CASSNGQDNSPLHF.

At least ten counts were recorded for this clonotype. The J gene is TRBJ1-5, the V gene TRBV24-1, with 12 bases matching TRBD1. Germline loops: CDR1 KGHDR, CDR2 SFDVKD. The CDR3 has 16 amino acids. Trimming cost V 3 bases and J 6 bases; bases outside gene matches: 5. The CDR3 here is CATSDPGQGAGQPQHF. The CDR3 DNA follows: TGTGCCACCAGTGATCCGGGACAGGGGGCCGGTCAGCCCCAGCATTTT.

The table lists this clonotype with a few counts. V and J are TRBV20-1 and TRBJ1-6; no clear D gene. V was trimmed by 5 bases and J by 7 bases, leaving 15 bases between them. Germline V CDR1 and CDR2: DFQATT, SNEGSKA (reference sequence). The CDR3 is made up of 14 amino acids. This CDR3 is CSAATFVLNSPLHF. The CDR3 DNA sequence: TGCAGTGCTGCGACCTTTGTATTGAATTCACCCCTCCACTTT.

This clonotype was seen at least ten times. CDR3 sequence (DNA): TGTGCCAGCAGCCCCCAGGGATCTAACTATGGCTACACCTTC. This gives the protein CASSPQGSNYGYTF. The chain recombines TRBV9 with TRBJ1-2; tentative D call: TRBD1 (5 bases). V was shortened by 4 bases and J by 0 bases, with 10 bases between the two germline ends. The CDR3 is made up of 14 amino acids. CDR1 SGDLS and CDR2 YYNGEE come from the germline V gene. The full variable domain, in which reference TRBV9 and TRBJ1-2 provide the parts outside the CDR3, is DSGVTQTPKHLITATGQRVTLRCSPRSGDLSVYWYQQSLDQGLQFLIQYYNGEERAKGNILERFSAQQFPDLHSELNLSSLELGDSALYFCASSPQGSNYGYTFGSGTRLTVV.

This clonotype was recorded only once. The rearrangement links TRBV7-9 to TRBJ1-2, with no clear D. This CDR3 spans 15 amino acids. The germline V gene encodes CDR1 SEHNR and CDR2 FQNEAQ (reference sequence). Trimming left V 3 bases short and J 3 bases short, with 14 bases between. The CDR3 region has the DNA TGTGCCAGCAGCTTGGCAGCTAGTTCAGACTATGGCTACACCTTC. Protein sequence: CASSLAASSDYGYTF.

The genes are TRBV3-1 and TRBJ1-2; 7 nucleotides match TRBD1. Looked up from germline, CDR1 is LGHDT and CDR2 is YNNKEL (reference sequence). This CDR3 is 14 amino acids long. J lost 8 bases, V lost 5 bases, and 11 bases had no gene match. The CDR3 bases are TGTGCCAGCAGCGGAACGACAGGGAAGAACGGCTACACCTTC. Its protein is CASSGTTGKNGYTF. Complete variable domain (other parts from reference TRBV3-1 and TRBJ1-2): DTAVSQTPKYLVTQMGNDKSIKCEQNLGHDTMYWYKQDSKKFLKIMFSYNNKELIINETVPNRFSPKSPDKAHLNLHINSLELGDSAVYFCASSGTTGKNGYTFGSGTRLTVV.

V and J are TRBV19 and TRBJ2-7, with TRBD1 identical over 8 bases. The CDR3 spans 14 residues. From germline, CDR1 is LNHDA and CDR2 SQIVND (reference sequence). J lost 3 bases, V lost 5 bases, and 6 bases had no gene match. CDR3 sequence (DNA): TGTGCCAGTAGTCCCGGAACAGGGGGCTACGAGCAGTACTTC. Translating it yields CASSPGTGGYEQYF.

The rearrangement uses TRBV7-2 and TRBJ1-2; no clear D gene. CDR1 is SGHTA, CDR2 FQGNSA, per germline. V was trimmed by 1 base and J by 5 bases, leaving 17 bases between them. CDR3 size: 16 residues. The CDR3, as DNA: TGTGCCAGCAGCTTAGGGCTGCAGGCAGTTGGGTATGGCTACACCTTC. Translation: CASSLGLQAVGYGYTF.